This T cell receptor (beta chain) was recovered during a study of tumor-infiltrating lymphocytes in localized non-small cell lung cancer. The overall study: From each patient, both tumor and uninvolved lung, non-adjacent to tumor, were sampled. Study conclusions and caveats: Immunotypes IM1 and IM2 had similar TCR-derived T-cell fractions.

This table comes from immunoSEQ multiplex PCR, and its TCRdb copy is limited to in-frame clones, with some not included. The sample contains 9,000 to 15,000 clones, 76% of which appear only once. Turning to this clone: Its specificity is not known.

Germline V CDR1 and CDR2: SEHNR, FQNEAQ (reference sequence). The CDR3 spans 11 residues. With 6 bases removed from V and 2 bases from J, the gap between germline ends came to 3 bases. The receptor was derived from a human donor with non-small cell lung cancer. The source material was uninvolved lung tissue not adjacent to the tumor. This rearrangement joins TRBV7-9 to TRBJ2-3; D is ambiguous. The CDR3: CASSITDTQYF. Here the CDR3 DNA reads TGTGCCAGCAGTATCACAGATACGCAGTATTTT.